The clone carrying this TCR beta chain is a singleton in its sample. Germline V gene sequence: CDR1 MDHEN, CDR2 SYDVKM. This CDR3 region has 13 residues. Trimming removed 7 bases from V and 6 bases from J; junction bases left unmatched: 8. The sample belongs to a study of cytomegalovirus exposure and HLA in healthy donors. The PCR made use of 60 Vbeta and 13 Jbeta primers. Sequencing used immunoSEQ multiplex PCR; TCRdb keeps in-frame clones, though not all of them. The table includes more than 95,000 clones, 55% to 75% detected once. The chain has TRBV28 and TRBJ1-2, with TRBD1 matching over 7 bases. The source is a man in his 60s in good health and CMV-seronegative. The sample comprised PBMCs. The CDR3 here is CASKITGVNGYTF. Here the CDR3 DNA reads TGTGCCAGCAAAATTACAGGGGTTAATGGCTACACCTTC.